The clone carrying this TCR beta chain occurred once. Its ends do not fully match the called genes, so a read error is possible. This record belongs to a study of blood T cells in healthy people across ages. Germline CDR1 LNHNV, CDR2 YYDKDF (reference sequence). The CDR3 covers 13 residues. Combining a sample-barcoded 5' primer with a J-beta primer mix, a second PCR ran for roughly 7 to 12 cycles. TCRdb passed the 5' RACE reads through MiXCR, listing each CDR3 protein once. The data show 910,000 or so distinct CDR3 sequences, with about 53% seen just once and about a fifth held by the top ten. This clonotype was sampled from a woman aged 55-69 years in good health. This chain links TRBV15 with TRBJ2-7; D uncertain. Sequences were obtained from blood. CDR3 sequence reads: CATGRDRTYEQYF. CDR3 sequence (DNA): TGTGCCACCGGCAGAGATCGCACCTACGAGCAGTACTTC.